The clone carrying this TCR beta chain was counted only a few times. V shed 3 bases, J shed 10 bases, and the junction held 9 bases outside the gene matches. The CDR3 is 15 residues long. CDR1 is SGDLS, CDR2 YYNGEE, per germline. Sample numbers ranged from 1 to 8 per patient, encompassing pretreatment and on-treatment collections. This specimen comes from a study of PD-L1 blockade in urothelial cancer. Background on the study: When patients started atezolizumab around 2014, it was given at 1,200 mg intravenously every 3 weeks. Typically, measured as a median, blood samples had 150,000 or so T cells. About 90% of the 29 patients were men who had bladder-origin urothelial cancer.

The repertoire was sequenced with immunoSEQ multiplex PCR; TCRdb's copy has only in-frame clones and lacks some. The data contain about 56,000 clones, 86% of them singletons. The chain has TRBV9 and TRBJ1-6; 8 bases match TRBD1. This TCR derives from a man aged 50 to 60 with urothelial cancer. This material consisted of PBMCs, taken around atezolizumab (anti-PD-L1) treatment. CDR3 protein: CASSEDDRGHSPLHF. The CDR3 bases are TGTGCCAGCAGCGAAGACGACAGGGGTCACTCACCCCTCCACTTT.